The present T cell receptor (beta chain) was sequenced within a study of blood T cell repertoires in COVID-19. The protocol was immunoSEQ multiplex PCR, while the TCRdb copy is restricted to in-frame clones and leaves out a portion. The sample carries some 300,000 clones, approximately 88% recorded once. The V gene end was trimmed by 6 bases and the J gene end by 6 bases; junction bases not matched to a gene: 10. The V gene's germline CDR1 is SGHVS and CDR2 FNYEAQ. CDR3 length: 15 residues. Sequencing was carried out using peripheral blood. The source is a woman younger than 45 who had recovered from COVID-19. V usage is TRBV7-6 and J usage is TRBJ2-3; 9 positions match TRBD2. The CDR3 spells CASRAGLAVLDTQYF. In DNA form, the CDR3 reads TGTGCCAGCAGGGCGGGACTAGCTGTTCTCGATACGCAGTATTTT. The complete variable domain, with remaining parts taken from reference TRBV7-6 and TRBJ2-3, reads GAGVSQSPRYKVTKRGQDVALRCDPISGHVSLYWYRQALGQGPEFLTYFNYEAQQDKSGLPNDRFSAERPEGSISTLTIQRTEQRDSAMYRCASRAGLAVLDTQYFGPGTRLTVL.